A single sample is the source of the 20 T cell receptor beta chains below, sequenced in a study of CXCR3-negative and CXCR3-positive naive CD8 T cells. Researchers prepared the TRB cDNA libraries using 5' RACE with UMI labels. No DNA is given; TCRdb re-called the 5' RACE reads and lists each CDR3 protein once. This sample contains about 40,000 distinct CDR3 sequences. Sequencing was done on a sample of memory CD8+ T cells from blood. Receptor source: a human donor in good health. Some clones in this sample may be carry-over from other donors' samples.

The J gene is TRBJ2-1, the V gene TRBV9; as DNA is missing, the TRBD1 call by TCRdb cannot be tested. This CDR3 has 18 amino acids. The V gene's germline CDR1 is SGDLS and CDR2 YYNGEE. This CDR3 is CASSVRQDMKGSYNEQFF.

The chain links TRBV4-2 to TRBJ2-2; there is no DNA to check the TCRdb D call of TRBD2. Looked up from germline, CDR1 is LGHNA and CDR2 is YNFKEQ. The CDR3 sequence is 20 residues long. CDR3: CASSLRDRTSGGVRTGELFF.

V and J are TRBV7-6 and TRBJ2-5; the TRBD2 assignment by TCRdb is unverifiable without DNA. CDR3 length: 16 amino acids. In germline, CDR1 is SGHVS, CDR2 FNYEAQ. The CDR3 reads CASTFQGLAGQETQYF.

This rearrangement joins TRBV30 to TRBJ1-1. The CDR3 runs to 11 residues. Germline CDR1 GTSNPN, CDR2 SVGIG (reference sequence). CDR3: CAWSRLTEAFF.

This chain's CDR3 is CASSSTAYGELFF. The chain carries TRBV27 and TRBJ2-2; TCRdb lists TRBD1, though no DNA is available to test this call. Germline lookup yields CDR1 MNHEY and CDR2 SMNVEV (reference sequence). The CDR3 has 13 amino acids.

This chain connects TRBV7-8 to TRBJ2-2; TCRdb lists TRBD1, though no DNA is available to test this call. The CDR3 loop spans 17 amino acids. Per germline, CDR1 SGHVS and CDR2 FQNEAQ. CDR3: CASSQREGTANTGELFF.

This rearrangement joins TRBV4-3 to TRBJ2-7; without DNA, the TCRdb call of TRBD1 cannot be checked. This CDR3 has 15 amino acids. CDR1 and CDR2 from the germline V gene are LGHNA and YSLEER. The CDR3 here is CASSQKRTGIYEQYF.

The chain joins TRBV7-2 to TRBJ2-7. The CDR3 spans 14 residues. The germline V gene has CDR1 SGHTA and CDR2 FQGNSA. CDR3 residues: CASSLGVSLYEQYF.

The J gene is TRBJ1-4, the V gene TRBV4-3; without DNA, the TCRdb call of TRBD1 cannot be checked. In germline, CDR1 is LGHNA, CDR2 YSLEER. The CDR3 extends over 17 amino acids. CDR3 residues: CASSQVGTGAPNEKLFF.

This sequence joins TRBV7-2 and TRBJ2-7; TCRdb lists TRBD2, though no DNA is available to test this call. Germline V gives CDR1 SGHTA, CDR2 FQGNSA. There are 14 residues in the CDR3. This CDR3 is CASSELVRWYEQYF. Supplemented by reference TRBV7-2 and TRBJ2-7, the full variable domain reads GAGVSQSPSNKVTEKGKDVELRCDPISGHTALYWYRQSLGQGLEFLIYFQGNSAPDKSGLPSDRFSAERTGGSVSTLTIQRTQQEDSAVYLCASSELVRWYEQYFGPGTRLTVT.

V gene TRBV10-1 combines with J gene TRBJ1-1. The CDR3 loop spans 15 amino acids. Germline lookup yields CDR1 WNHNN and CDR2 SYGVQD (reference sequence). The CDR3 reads CASSAHRPLNTEAFF.

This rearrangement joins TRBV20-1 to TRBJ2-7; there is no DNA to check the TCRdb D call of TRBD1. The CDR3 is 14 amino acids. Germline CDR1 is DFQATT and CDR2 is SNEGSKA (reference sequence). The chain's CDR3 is CSASVPGQIYEQYF.

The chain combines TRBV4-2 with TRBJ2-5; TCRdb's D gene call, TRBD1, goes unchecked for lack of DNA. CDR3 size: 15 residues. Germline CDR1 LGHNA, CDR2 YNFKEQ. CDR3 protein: CASSQEQGASETQYF.

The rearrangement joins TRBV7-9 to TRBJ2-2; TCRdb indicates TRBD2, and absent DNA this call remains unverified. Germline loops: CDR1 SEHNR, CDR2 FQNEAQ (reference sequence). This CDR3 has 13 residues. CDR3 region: CASSESGTGELFF.

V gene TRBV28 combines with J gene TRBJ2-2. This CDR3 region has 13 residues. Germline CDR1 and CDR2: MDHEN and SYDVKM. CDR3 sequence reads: CASSLSYTGELFF. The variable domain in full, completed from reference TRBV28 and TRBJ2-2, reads DVKVTQSSRYLVKRTGEKVFLECVQDMDHENMFWYRQDPGLGLRLIYFSYDVKMKEKGDIPEGYSVSREKKERFSLILESASTNQTSMYLCASSLSYTGELFFGEGSRLTVL.

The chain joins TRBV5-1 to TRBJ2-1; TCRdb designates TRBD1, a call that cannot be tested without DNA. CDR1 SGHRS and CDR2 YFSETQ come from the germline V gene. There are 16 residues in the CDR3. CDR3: CASSSMGQGSYNEQFF.

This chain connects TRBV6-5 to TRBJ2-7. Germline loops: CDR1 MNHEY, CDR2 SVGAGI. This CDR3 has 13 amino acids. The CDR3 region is CASSYALSYEQYF.

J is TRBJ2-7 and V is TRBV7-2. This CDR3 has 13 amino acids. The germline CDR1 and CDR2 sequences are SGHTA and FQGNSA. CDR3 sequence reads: CASSYQWAYEQYF.

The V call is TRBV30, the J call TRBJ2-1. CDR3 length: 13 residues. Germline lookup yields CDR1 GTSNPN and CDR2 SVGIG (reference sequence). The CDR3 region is CAWSSGNYNEQFF.

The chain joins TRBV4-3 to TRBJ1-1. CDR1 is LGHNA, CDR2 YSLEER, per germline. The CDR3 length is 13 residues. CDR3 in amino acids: CASSHERATEAFF.